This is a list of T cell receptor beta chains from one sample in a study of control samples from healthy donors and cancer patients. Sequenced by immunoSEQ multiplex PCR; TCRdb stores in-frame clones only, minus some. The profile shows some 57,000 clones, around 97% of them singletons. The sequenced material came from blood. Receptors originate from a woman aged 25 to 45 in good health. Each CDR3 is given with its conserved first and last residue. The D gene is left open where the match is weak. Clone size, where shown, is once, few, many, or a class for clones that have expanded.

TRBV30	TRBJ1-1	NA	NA	TGTGCCTGGGTGGGGGAGAAGGACACTGAAGCTTTCTTT	CAWVGEKDTEAFF
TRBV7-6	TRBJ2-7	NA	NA	TGTGCCAGCAGCGCACGGGACTCCGTCTACGAGCAGTACTTC	CASSARDSVYEQYF
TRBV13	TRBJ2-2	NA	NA	TGTGCCAGCAGCTTAGGGTCGTCTGGGACCGGGGAGCTGTTTTTT	CASSLGSSGTGELFF
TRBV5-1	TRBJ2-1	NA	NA	TGCGCCAGCAGCTTCGGGGACGTGGCTGAAAATGAGCAGTTCTTC	CASSFGDVAENEQFF
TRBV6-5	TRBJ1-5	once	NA	TGTGCCAGCAGGTGGGGTATCAGCAATCAGCCCCAGCATTTT	CASRWGISNQPQHF
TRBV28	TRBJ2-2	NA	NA	TGTGCCAGCAGCTCACTTGATCTCAACCGGGAAACCGAGAGGTCGGCCGGGGAGCTGTTTTTT	CASSSLDLNRETERSAGELFF
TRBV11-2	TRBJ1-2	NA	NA	TGTGCCAGCAGCCCAGGAGGGGGCTACACCTTC	CASSPGGGYTF
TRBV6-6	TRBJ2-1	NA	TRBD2	TGTGCCAGCAGGACTAGCGGGAGGAATGAGCAGTTCTTC	CASRTSGRNEQFF
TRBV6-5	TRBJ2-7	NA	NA	TGTGCCAGCAGACCCAAAGGTTCCTACGAGCAGTACTTC	CASRPKGSYEQYF
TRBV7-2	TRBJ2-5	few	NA	TGTGCCAGCAGCTTAGGGTTCACAGGGTTGGGGGAGACCCAGTACTTC	CASSLGFTGLGETQYF
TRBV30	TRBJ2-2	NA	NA	TGTGCCTTAGACAGCTCGAACACCGGGGAGCTGTTTTTT	CALDSSNTGELFF
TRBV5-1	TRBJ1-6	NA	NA	TGCGCCAGCAGTTTATGGGGGACGGACCACGGCCCCCTCCACTTT	CASSLWGTDHGPLHF
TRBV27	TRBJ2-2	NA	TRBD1	TGTGCCAGCAGTGCCCGGACAGGGAACACCGGGGAGCTGTTTTTT	CASSARTGNTGELFF
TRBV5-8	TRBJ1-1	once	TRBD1	TGTGCCAGCAGCCCAGACAGGGGATGGACTGAAGCTTTCTTT	CASSPDRGWTEAFF
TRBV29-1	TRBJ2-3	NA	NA	TGCAGCGTTGACCAGTCGGAAGCCACAGATACGCAGTATTTT	CSVDQSEATDTQYF
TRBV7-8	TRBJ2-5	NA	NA	TGTGCCAGCAGCTTAGGTAGAGGGCAAGAGACCCAGTACTTC	CASSLGRGQETQYF
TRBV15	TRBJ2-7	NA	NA	TGTGCCACCAGCAGAGATCTTATCCTGGCGGCTTACGAGCAGTACTTC	CATSRDLILAAYEQYF
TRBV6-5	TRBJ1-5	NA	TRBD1	TGTGCCAGCAGCAGGGACAGGGGGAATCAGCCCCAGCATTTT	CASSRDRGNQPQHF
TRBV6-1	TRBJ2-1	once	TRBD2	TGTGCCAGCAGTGAGTATAGCGGGAGTGAGAATGAGCAGTTCTTC	CASSEYSGSENEQFF
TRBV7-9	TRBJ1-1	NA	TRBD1	TGTGCCAGCAGCACGCCGGGACAGGCTGAAGCTTTCTTT	CASSTPGQAEAFF
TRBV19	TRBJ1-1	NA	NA	TGTGCCAGTAGAGTCGACAAGGGTCAGCCTGAAGCTTTCTTT	CASRVDKGQPEAFF
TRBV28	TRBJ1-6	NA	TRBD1	TGTGCCAGCAGTTCCACAGGGGGTATTTCACCCCTCCACTTT	CASSSTGGISPLHF